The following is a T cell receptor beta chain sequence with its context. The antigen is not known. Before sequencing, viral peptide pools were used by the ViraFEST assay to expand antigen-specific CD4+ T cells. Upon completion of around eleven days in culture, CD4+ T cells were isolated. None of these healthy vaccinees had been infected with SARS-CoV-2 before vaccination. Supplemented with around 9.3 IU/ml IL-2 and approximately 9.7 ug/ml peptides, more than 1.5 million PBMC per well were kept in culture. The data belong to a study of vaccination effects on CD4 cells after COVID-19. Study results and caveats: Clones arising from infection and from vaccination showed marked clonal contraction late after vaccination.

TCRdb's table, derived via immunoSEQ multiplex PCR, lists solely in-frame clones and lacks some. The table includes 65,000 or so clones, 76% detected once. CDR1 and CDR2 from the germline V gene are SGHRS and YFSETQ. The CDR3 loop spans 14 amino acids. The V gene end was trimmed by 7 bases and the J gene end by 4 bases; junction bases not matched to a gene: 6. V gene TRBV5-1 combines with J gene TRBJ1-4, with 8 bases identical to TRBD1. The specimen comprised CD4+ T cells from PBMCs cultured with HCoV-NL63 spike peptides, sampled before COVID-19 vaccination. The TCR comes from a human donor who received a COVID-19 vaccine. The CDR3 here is CASRKTGDNEKLFF. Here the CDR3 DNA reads TGCGCCAGCCGGAAGACAGGGGATAATGAAAAACTGTTTTTT.